The 29 T cell receptor beta chains reported below all come from one sample, sequenced in a study of blood T cells in healthy people across ages. Primers used in a second PCR of about 6 to 11 cycles were a sample-barcoded 5' primer and a J-beta primer mix. TCRdb passed the 5' RACE reads through MiXCR, listing each CDR3 protein once. The data show about 290,000 distinct CDR3 sequences, around 27% seen once. Sequenced: blood. Receptor source: a woman between 65 and 79 years old in good health.

The V and J genes are TRBV28 and TRBJ1-1; D is ambiguous. Trimming took off 5 bases at V and 1 base at J, with 14 bases between the two ends. CDR1 is MDHEN, CDR2 SYDVKM, per germline. The CDR3 contains 15 residues. Here the CDR3 reads CASSDPSRRNTEAFF. The CDR3 DNA reads TGTGCCAGCAGTGACCCCTCGAGAAGGAACACTGAAGCTTTCTTT.

The chain uses TRBV28 and TRBJ2-1; 11 bases fit TRBD2. V lost 6 bases to trimming and J lost 9 bases; unmatched junction nucleotides: 13. The CDR3 covers 16 residues. Germline V gene lookup returns CDR1 MDHEN and CDR2 SYDVKM. CDR3 residues: CASRDSGRGEVGEQFF. The CDR3 coding sequence is TGTGCCAGCAGGGATAGCGGGAGGGGAGAGGTCGGTGAGCAGTTCTTC.

This chain uses TRBV29-1 with TRBJ2-7; the match to TRBD1 covers 9 bases. This CDR3 spans 15 amino acids. CDR1 is SQVTM, CDR2 ANQGSEA, per germline. The junction had 12 bases not matched to a gene; V was cut back by 4 bases and J by 5 bases. The CDR3 bases are TGCAGCGTTGTCCTTGGACAGGGGTTCGGTGACGAGCAGTACTTC. This translates into CSVVLGQGFGDEQYF.

V and J are TRBV10-1 and TRBJ2-5; 7 bases are shared with TRBD2. The tail of the sequence fits TRBJ2-1 better, so the J call may be wrong. The germline gives CDR1 WNHNN, CDR2 SYGVQD (reference sequence). The CDR3 spans 17 residues. The CDR3 DNA is TGCGCCAGCAGCAAAGAAGGTAGGAGCGGGACCTACAATGAGCAGTTCTTC. Its protein product is CASSKEGRSGTYNEQFF.

The chain couples TRBV7-2 to TRBJ1-1, with D perhaps matching TRBD1 (6 bases). This CDR3 contains 13 residues. Trimming removed 6 bases at V and 11 bases at J, with 19 bases between. Germline V gene sequence: CDR1 SGHTA, CDR2 FQGNSA. The CDR3 spells CASSQGQTVVAFF. CDR3 nucleotide sequence: TGTGCCAGCAGTCAAGGACAGACTGTCGTTGCTTTCTTT.

This clonotype has more than one count but fewer than ten. This rearrangement joins TRBV28 to TRBJ1-5; unclear D gene. This CDR3 spans 15 amino acids. CDR1 and CDR2 from the germline V gene are MDHEN and SYDVKM. Trimming pared 5 bases from V and 2 bases from J, leaving 13 bases between. In DNA form, the CDR3 reads TGTGCCAGCAGTCACCGGACCAGTGGCAATCAGCCCCAGCATTTT. Translated, it gives CASSHRTSGNQPQHF.

This clonotype has more than one count but fewer than ten. This may come from a read error, since a much larger clone is one base off. This chain connects TRBV9 to TRBJ1-2, with D perhaps TRBD1 (6 bases). Germline V CDR1 and CDR2: SGDLS, YYNGEE. Trimming removed 3 bases at V and 6 bases at J, with 18 bases between. The CDR3 totals 15 residues. The CDR3 sequence is CASSDNRAFFHGYTF. DNA for the CDR3: TGTGCCAGCAGCGATAACAGGGCTTTTTTTCATGGCTACACCTTC. Complete variable domain (other parts from reference TRBV9 and TRBJ1-2): DSGVTQTPKHLITATGQRVTLRCSPRSGDLSVYWYQQSLDQGLQFLIQYYNGEERAKGNILERFSAQQFPDLHSELNLSSLELGDSALYFCASSDNRAFFHGYTFGSGTRLTVV.

This clonotype has more than one count but fewer than ten. The chain has TRBV19 and TRBJ2-7; D is ambiguous. The CDR3 has 13 residues. The germline gives CDR1 LNHDA, CDR2 SQIVND (reference sequence). The V and J ends lost 11 bases and 9 bases respectively, with 23 bases between them. The CDR3 reads CAGTSDVGRGQYF. The DNA of the CDR3 is TGTGCCGGTACCTCCGACGTAGGTCGAGGGCAGTACTTC. The variable domain in full, completed from reference TRBV19 and TRBJ2-7, reads DGGITQSPKYLFRKEGQNVTLSCEQNLNHDAMYWYRQDPGQGLRLIYYSQIVNDFQKGDIAEGYSVSREKKESFPLTVTSAQKNPTAFYLCAGTSDVGRGQYFGPGTRLTVT.

CDR3 nucleotides: TGTGCCAGCAGTGACACGGGACTAGGTCTCTACAATGAGCAGTTCTTC. Translating gives CASSDTGLGLYNEQFF. The rearrangement joins TRBV27 to TRBJ2-1; TRBD2 matches 8 bases. Germline assignment: CDR1 MNHEY and CDR2 SMNVEV (reference sequence). CDR3 length: 16 residues. V lost 5 bases, J lost 3 bases, and 9 bases stayed unmatched.

The chain uses TRBV5-5 and TRBJ2-6; D may correspond to TRBD1 or TRBD2 (5 bases each). The V end was cut by 5 bases, the J end by 11 bases, with 11 bases between. CDR3 length: 12 amino acids. Germline CDR1 is SGHKS and CDR2 is YYEKEE (reference sequence). The CDR3 loop reads CASRWDAHVLTF. CDR3 bases: TGTGCCAGCAGATGGGACGCTCACGTCCTGACTTTC.

The table lists this clonotype with a few counts. This may come from a read error, since a much larger clone is one base off. This chain connects TRBV20-1 to TRBJ2-5; 12 bases align to TRBD2. The CDR3 is made up of 14 amino acids. CDR1 and CDR2 from the germline V gene are DFQATT and SNEGSKA (reference sequence). CDR3 sequence: CSADPGLAGLVRFF. CDR3 nucleotide sequence: TGCAGTGCTGATCCGGGACTAGCGGGCCTCGTTAGGTTCTTC.

This clonotype was seen only a few times. The V call is TRBV28, the J call TRBJ1-5; D unresolved. The CDR3 loop spans 15 amino acids. The germline V and J ends were trimmed by 7 bases and 2 bases, with 15 bases remaining between them. CDR1 is MDHEN, CDR2 SYDVKM, per germline. The CDR3 protein is CASKPEHGGNQPQHF. The CDR3 region has the DNA TGTGCCAGCAAACCCGAGCACGGCGGCAATCAGCCCCAGCATTTT.

The chain combines TRBV12-3 or TRBV12-4 with TRBJ2-1, with 15 bases lining up with TRBD2. The CDR3 consists of 15 residues. Unmatched junction bases numbered 7, after V lost 6 bases and J lost 10 bases. CDR3 DNA sequence: TGTGCCAGCAGAGGACTAGCGGGAGGGACAGGGGAGCAGTTCTTC. This codes for CASRGLAGGTGEQFF.

In this sample, this clonotype turned up many times. This rearrangement joins TRBV5-1 to TRBJ2-5, with unresolved D. V was cut by 2 bases and J by 2 bases, with 13 bases left in between. The CDR3 runs to 15 residues. The V gene's germline CDR1 is SGHRS and CDR2 YFSETQ. CDR3 protein: CASSLIGEIQETQYF. The CDR3 DNA reads as TGCGCCAGCAGCTTAATAGGAGAGATACAAGAGACCCAGTACTTC. The full variable domain, rest sourced from reference TRBV5-1 and TRBJ2-5, is KAGVTQTPRYLIKTRGQQVTLSCSPISGHRSVSWYQQTPGQGLQFLFEYFSETQRNKGNFPGRFSGRQFSNSRSEMNVSTLELGDSALYLCASSLIGEIQETQYFGPGTRLLVL.

This clonotype was found many times. The chain uses TRBV7-9 and TRBJ2-7; the D is unclear. Trimming took off 5 bases at V and 0 bases at J, with 8 bases between the two ends. This CDR3 has 13 amino acids. From germline, CDR1 is SEHNR and CDR2 FQNEAQ (reference sequence). The CDR3 nucleotides are TGTGCCAGCAGCGCTGAAAGCTCCTACGAGCAGTACTTC. It encodes CASSAESSYEQYF.

The J gene is TRBJ2-5, the V gene TRBV7-9; possible D gene TRBD1, 5 bases. The CDR3 is made up of 13 amino acids. The V end was cut by 3 bases, the J end by 1 base, with 6 bases between. In germline, CDR1 is SEHNR, CDR2 FQNEAQ (reference sequence). The CDR3 DNA reads TGTGCCAGCAGCTTGGACACCCAAGAGACCCAGTACTTC. This sequence encodes CASSLDTQETQYF.

The gene calls are TRBV11-2 and TRBJ1-4; TRBD1 is a possible D gene (5 bases). The germline V gene encodes CDR1 SGHAT and CDR2 FQNNGV. Trimming shortened V by 5 bases and J by 5 bases, and 15 bases separated the two germline ends. The CDR3 covers 15 residues. The CDR3 protein is CASSQDGTVNEKLFF. CDR3 sequence (DNA): TGTGCCAGCAGCCAGGACGGGACGGTCAATGAAAAACTGTTTTTT.

This clonotype was detected only a few times. This rearrangement joins TRBV20-1 to TRBJ2-1; D may match TRBD1 or TRBD2 (5 bases each). The V end lost 6 bases, the J end lost 5 bases, and 14 bases lay between the germline ends. CDR1 is DFQATT, CDR2 SNEGSKA, per germline (reference sequence). The CDR3 is 13 amino acids. In DNA form, the CDR3 reads TGCAGTGCAGCTCTGGGACCTAACAATGAGCAGTTCTTC. Amino acid sequence: CSAALGPNNEQFF.

The V and J genes are TRBV24-1 and TRBJ2-4, with D tentatively TRBD2 (5 bases). V gave up 1 base and J gave up 6 bases, with 21 bases separating them. The length of the CDR3 is 18 residues. Germline assignment: CDR1 KGHDR and CDR2 SFDVKD. CDR3 nucleotide sequence: TGTGCCACCAGTGATTTTATAGGGTGGCGGCGGAGGCCAAACATTCAGTACTTC. Its translation: CATSDFIGWRRRPNIQYF.

V and J are TRBV7-2 and TRBJ2-5; tentative D call: TRBD1 (5 bases). Trimming left V 5 bases short and J 3 bases short, with 10 bases between. CDR1 is SGHTA, CDR2 FQGNSA, per germline. The CDR3 contains 13 residues. CDR3 nucleotides: TGTGCCAGCAGCATGTCCAGGGAAGAGACCCAGTACTTC. Amino acid sequence: CASSMSREETQYF.

V usage is TRBV7-2 and J usage is TRBJ2-2; TRBD1 agrees at 7 bases. Trimming removed 5 bases from V and 5 bases from J; junction bases left unmatched: 8. The CDR3 runs 15 residues. CDR1 is SGHTA and CDR2 is FQGNSA in the germline V gene. CDR3 residues: CASSPQPTGTGELFF. The CDR3 DNA reads TGTGCCAGCAGCCCCCAGCCGACAGGGACCGGGGAGCTGTTTTTT.

This clonotype was found a few times. The chain combines TRBV27 with TRBJ1-2; 12 nucleotides line up with TRBD1. V shed 0 bases, J shed 5 bases, and the junction held 7 bases outside the gene matches. This CDR3 is 17 amino acids long. CDR1 is MNHEY, CDR2 SMNVEV, per germline (reference sequence). CDR3 nucleotides: TGTGCCAGCAGTTTATCGATCGGGACAGGGGGCGTTTATGGCTACACCTTC. This encodes CASSLSIGTGGVYGYTF.

This clonotype came up a few times. Written as DNA, the CDR3 is TGCGCCAGCGGGAGCTTCAGGGAGGGGTACAATGAGCAGTTCTTC. Residues: CASGSFREGYNEQFF. The chain is built from TRBV5-1 and TRBJ2-1, with 7 bases fitting TRBD2. The J segment lost 4 bases and the V segment lost 7 bases, leaving 11 bases of the junction unmatched. Germline lookup yields CDR1 SGHRS and CDR2 YFSETQ. This CDR3 contains 15 residues.

On this clonotype itself: This may be a read error, as it is one base from a much larger clone. CDR3: CASGDGGYSNQPPHF. CDR3 nucleotides: TGTGCCAGCGGTGATGGGGGTTATAGCAATCAGCCCCCGCATTTT. This chain uses TRBV25-1 with TRBJ1-5; TRBD1 is a possible D gene (5 bases). Germline V lookup: CDR1 MGHDK, CDR2 SYGVNS. The CDR3 totals 15 residues.

This clonotype occurred many times. The chain combines TRBV29-1 with TRBJ2-5; 9 nucleotides align to TRBD2. V trimming: 1 base; J trimming: 1 base; junction bases outside the gene matches: 4. CDR1 and CDR2 (germline): SQVTM, ANQGSEA. The CDR3 consists of 15 residues. CDR3 protein: CSVEGTSASQETQYF. In nucleotides, the CDR3 is TGCAGCGTTGAAGGGACTAGCGCGAGCCAAGAGACCCAGTACTTC.

This clonotype was found a few times. The V and J genes are TRBV11-2 and TRBJ2-1; 8 nucleotides match TRBD2. The V gene's germline CDR1 is SGHAT and CDR2 FQNNGV. CDR3 length: 13 residues. J was trimmed by 13 bases and V by 1 base; bases with no gene match: 6. CDR3 bases: TGTGCCAGCAGCTTAGTGGGTAGCGGGATTCAGTTCTTC. Protein: CASSLVGSGIQFF.

This clonotype was counted between two and nine times. The V gene is TRBV14, the J gene TRBJ2-7; D is ambiguous. Germline V gene lookup returns CDR1 SGHDN and CDR2 FVKESK. V was trimmed by 4 bases and J by 0 bases, leaving 10 bases between them. CDR3 length: 14 residues. As DNA, the CDR3 is TGTGCCAGCAGCCCCTCAGTCCACTCCTACGAGCAGTACTTC. Translating it yields CASSPSVHSYEQYF.

This clonotype was picked up a small number of times. The chain is built from TRBV6-1 and TRBJ1-3; D possibly corresponds to TRBD1 (5 bases). Germline values: CDR1 MNHNS, CDR2 SASEGT. V was clipped by 7 bases and J by 4 bases, with 14 bases between them. The length of the CDR3 is 14 residues. CDR3 in DNA: TGTGCCAGCAAATTGCAGGGTTTCGGAAACACCATATATTTT. As protein: CASKLQGFGNTIYF.

The rearrangement links TRBV20-1 to TRBJ2-1; D is perhaps TRBD2 (6 bases). CDR1 and CDR2 from the germline V gene are DFQATT and SNEGSKA (reference sequence). The V gene lost 6 bases and the J gene lost 9 bases, with 24 bases spanning the gap. The CDR3 extends over 15 amino acids. CDR3 loop: CSAPAPGVTSIEQFF. The CDR3 DNA sequence: TGCAGTGCCCCGGCCCCGGGAGTAACGTCGATTGAGCAGTTCTTC.